This T cell receptor beta chain emerged from a study of shared clonotypes between healthy human individuals. Germline trimming cut 8 bases from V and 2 bases from J; bases unmatched to any gene: 5. The CDR3 has 13 amino acids. Germline V gives CDR1 MNHNS, CDR2 SASEGT. This was a deep-level run. The data were produced by immunoSEQ multiplex PCR, yet TCRdb's version contains in-frame clones alone and is incomplete. The sample lists about 980,000 clones; 76% were seen once. Input material: memory CD4+ T cells sorted from blood. Subset in this sample: CD45RA-negative fraction. V and J are TRBV6-1 and TRBJ1-1, with 7 bases lining up with TRBD1. This TCR was recovered from a man younger than 35 in good health. The DNA of the CDR3 is TGTGCCAGCGGCCACAGGGGTAACACTGAAGCTTTCTTT. It specifies CASGHRGNTEAFF.